This T cell receptor beta chain was sequenced for a study of blood T cell repertoires in COVID-19. The germline gives CDR1 LGHNA, CDR2 YSLEER. V lost 0 bases and J lost 4, with 15 bases in between. The CDR3 is 16 amino acids. In the authors' workflow: Estimation of nucleated cell counts relied on the amplification of reference gene primers. Assay: immunoSEQ multiplex PCR; the TCRdb copy retains only in-frame clones and omits some. V, J and clone size are those of that table, while D and trimming were read from the DNA. In the table there are approximately 210,000 clones, 82% of which are singletons. The chain has TRBV4-3 and TRBJ1-2; D possibly corresponds to TRBD1 (6 bases). Sequenced: PBMCs or T cells enriched from blood (not recorded which). The clonotype was recovered from a man aged 35 to 55 who had recovered from COVID-19. The CDR3 loop is CASSQEYRALIYGYTF. In nucleotides, the CDR3 is TGCGCCAGCAGCCAAGAATACAGGGCCCTTATCTATGGCTACACCTTC.